This entry lists 27 T cell receptor beta chains sequenced from one sample in a study of T-cell reconstitution after alpha-beta-depleted transplantation in children. Library preparation (for TCRbeta) was performed with unique molecular identifiers. MiXCR, applied by TCRdb to the PCR reads, yields one record per CDR3 protein. The repertoire consists of a few hundred thousand distinct CDR3 sequences, with 25% to 30% occurring once and the leading ten covering around a third. The source was PBMCs, collected before TCRalphabeta/CD19-depleted stem cell transplant. These receptors were obtained from a boy under two years old with Wiskott-Aldrich syndrome, due to receive a stem cell transplant.

The rearrangement links TRBV9 to TRBJ2-7; D is possibly TRBD1 or TRBD2 (6 bases each). There are 15 residues in the CDR3. Germline CDR1 is SGDLS and CDR2 is YYNGEE. V lost 6 bases to trimming and J lost 7 bases, with 23 bases between them. CDR3: CASNPGAVAGGEQYF. CDR3 bases: TGTGCCAGCAACCCGGGGGCAGTAGCCGGAGGGGAGCAGTACTTC.

This clonotype was observed once. This sequence joins TRBV2 and TRBJ2-1; TRBD1 matches 9 bases. The V gene's germline CDR1 is SNHLY and CDR2 FYNNEI. CDR3 length: 16 amino acids. The ends lost 2 bases at V and 5 bases at J; junction bases unmatched: 7. The CDR3 DNA reads TGTGCCAGCAGTGAAAACTTAGGGACAGGGAACAATGAGCAGTTCTTC. Encoded protein: CASSENLGTGNNEQFF.

This clonotype appeared a few times. V is TRBV12-3 or TRBV12-4 and J is TRBJ1-1; 8 bases are shared with TRBD1. V dropped 6 bases and J dropped 5; count of bases not matched to a gene: 5. The CDR3 totals 13 residues. This CDR3 is CASRHRTGTEAFF. The CDR3 DNA is TGTGCCAGCAGACACAGGACAGGGACTGAAGCTTTCTTT.

This chain connects TRBV28 to TRBJ1-3; unclear D gene. The V and J ends lost 7 bases and 6 bases respectively, with 10 bases between them. CDR3 length equals 12 residues. Germline V gives CDR1 MDHEN, CDR2 SYDVKM. The CDR3 protein is CASNDRVNTIYF. The DNA of the CDR3 is TGTGCCAGCAATGATAGGGTAAACACCATATATTTT.

V is TRBV5-5 and J is TRBJ2-3, with D maybe TRBD1 (5 bases). In germline, CDR1 is SGHKS, CDR2 YYEKEE (reference sequence). V was trimmed by 0 bases and J by 0 bases, leaving 8 bases between them. The CDR3 consists of 15 residues. This CDR3 is CASSLGRVSTDTQYF. Here the CDR3 DNA reads TGTGCCAGCAGCTTGGGCAGGGTTAGCACAGATACGCAGTATTTT.

This clonotype was seen a few times. The gene calls are TRBV5-1 and TRBJ1-2; D is uncertain. V was pared by 0 bases and J by 12 bases, with 15 bases between. The CDR3 length is 13 residues. The germline gives CDR1 SGHRS, CDR2 YFSETQ. The CDR3: CASSLGETSYNTF. The CDR3 bases are TGCGCCAGCAGCTTGGGTGAGACCTCGTATAACACCTTC.

The rearrangement joins TRBV10-2 to TRBJ2-3; 7 nucleotides agree with TRBD2. Per the germline V gene, CDR1 is WSHSY and CDR2 is SAAADI. The CDR3 extends over 15 amino acids. Unmatched junction bases numbered 10, after V lost 7 bases and J lost 3 bases. CDR3 DNA: TGCGCCAGCAACCACCCAGCGGGAAGTACAGATACGCAGTATTTT. Translated, it gives CASNHPAGSTDTQYF.

In its sample, this clonotype was seen a few times. This sequence joins TRBV5-6 and TRBJ1-2; D is undetermined. Trimming shortened V by 2 bases and J by 2 bases, and 10 bases separated the two germline ends. Germline values: CDR1 SGHDT, CDR2 YYEEEE. The CDR3 runs 14 residues. The CDR3 nucleotides are TGTGCCAGCAGCTTAAACAGCGTCAACTATGGCTACACCTTC. Protein: CASSLNSVNYGYTF.

The chain is built from TRBV5-7 and TRBJ2-1; 8 positions agree with TRBD1. TRBV5-7 is labeled an ORF, and its function is uncertain. This CDR3 is 23 amino acids long. V lost 2 bases to trimming and J lost 0 bases; unmatched junction nucleotides: 25. As DNA, the CDR3 is TGTGCCAGCAGCTTTAGGTTTCAGGGGGCTAAGTTGACTAGATGGGGCTCCTACAATGAGCAGTTCTTC. Its protein is CASSFRFQGAKLTRWGSYNEQFF.

The chain couples TRBV20-1 to TRBJ2-7; D is uncertain. This CDR3 is 15 amino acids long. Germline V gene data show CDR1 as DFQATT and CDR2 as SNEGSKA (reference sequence). V lost 3 bases, J lost 1 base, and 16 bases lay in between. The CDR3: CSASSLGPRSYEQYF. CDR3 coding DNA: TGCAGTGCTAGTTCCCTCGGACCGAGATCCTACGAGCAGTACTTC.

There are a few counts of this clonotype. The chain uses TRBV7-8 and TRBJ2-5; no clear D. The V end lost 2 bases, the J end lost 7 bases, and 11 bases lay between the germline ends. The germline gives CDR1 SGHVS, CDR2 FQNEAQ. The CDR3 is 13 amino acids. CDR3 residues: CASSLSGAATQYF. The CDR3, as DNA: TGTGCCAGCAGCTTATCAGGTGCAGCGACCCAGTACTTC.

J is TRBJ2-1 and V is TRBV20-1, with TRBD2 matching over 7 bases. CDR1 and CDR2 (germline): DFQATT, SNEGSKA (reference sequence). With V trimmed by 6 bases and J by 0 bases, 5 bases remained unmatched. The CDR3 covers 14 residues. In DNA form, the CDR3 reads TGCAGTGCCCCGGGACTACTCTCCTACAATGAGCAGTTCTTC. It specifies CSAPGLLSYNEQFF.

This clonotype was detected only once. V and J are TRBV10-3 and TRBJ2-1; 7 bases are a match to TRBD1. After removal of 6 bases from V and 7 bases from J, the junction contained 3 bases not matched to a gene. Germline assignment: CDR1 ENHRY and CDR2 SYGVKD. The CDR3 has 12 residues. In DNA, the CDR3 is TGTGCCATCAGGGGGACAGAAAATGAGCAGTTCTTC. Translated: CAIRGTENEQFF.

This clonotype has a count of ten or more. The rearrangement joins TRBV7-9 to TRBJ2-7; D is ambiguous. CDR1 is SEHNR and CDR2 is FQNEAQ in the germline V gene (reference sequence). Trimming left V 1 base short and J 0 bases short, with 7 bases between. The CDR3 has 14 residues. CDR3 sequence reads: CASSLELDSYEQYF. CDR3 DNA: TGTGCCAGCAGCTTAGAACTCGACTCCTACGAGCAGTACTTC.

The chain has TRBV5-1 and TRBJ2-5; possibly TRBD1 for D (6 bases). The length of the CDR3 is 13 residues. V was clipped by 4 bases and J by 5 bases, with 12 bases between them. Germline CDR1 and CDR2: SGHRS and YFSETQ. The chain's CDR3 is CASSPGVEETQYF. CDR3 nucleotides: TGCGCCAGCAGCCCAGGGGTCGAGGAGACCCAGTACTTC.

The rearrangement links TRBV2 to TRBJ2-1; the match to TRBD2 covers 7 bases. The trim removed 5 bases at V and 3 bases at J, leaving 7 bases unmatched. The CDR3 runs to 15 residues. The germline V gene has CDR1 SNHLY and CDR2 FYNNEI. The CDR3 DNA reads as TGTGCCAGCAGTTTAGGACTAGTTGGCTACAATGAGCAGTTCTTC. Translation: CASSLGLVGYNEQFF. Using reference TRBV2 and TRBJ2-1 for the parts outside the CDR3, the full variable domain is EPEVTQTPSHQVTQMGQEVILRCVPISNHLYFYWYRQILGQKVEFLVSFYNNEISEKSEIFDDQFSVERPDGSNFTLKIRSTKLEDSAMYFCASSLGLVGYNEQFFGPGTRLTVL.

This clonotype was detected a few times. CDR3: CAWSRQGVLEQYF. The CDR3 nucleotides read TGTGCCTGGAGCCGACAGGGGGTGCTCGAGCAGTACTTC. The chain is built from TRBV30 and TRBJ2-7, with 9 bases lining up with TRBD1. The CDR3 loop spans 13 amino acids. Germline V gives CDR1 GTSNPN, CDR2 SVGIG (reference sequence). J was trimmed by 6 bases and V by 3 bases; bases with no gene match: 6.

V usage is TRBV4-2 and J usage is TRBJ2-1, with D uncertain. V shed 6 bases and J shed 8 bases, with 14 bases lying between them. This CDR3 contains 13 residues. Germline V gives CDR1 LGHNA, CDR2 YNFKEQ. Written as DNA, the CDR3 is TGTGCCAGCAGGTCTGGGGTAGAGGATGAGCAGTTCTTC. It codes for CASRSGVEDEQFF.

This clonotype was picked up a small number of times. This chain links TRBV6-5 with TRBJ2-5; 8 nucleotides align to TRBD1. Germline V gene data show CDR1 as MNHEY and CDR2 as SVGAGI. There are 15 residues in the CDR3. Unmatched junction bases numbered 8, after V lost 4 bases and J lost 4 bases. CDR3 in amino acids: CASSSKDREGETQYF. CDR3 DNA: TGTGCCAGCAGTTCCAAGGACAGGGAAGGAGAGACCCAGTACTTC.

This clonotype showed up just a few times. The CDR3 sequence is CASSSLTGGYSPLHF. Written as DNA, the CDR3 is TGTGCCAGCAGCTCCTTGACAGGGGGCTATTCACCCCTCCACTTT. The rearrangement links TRBV7-8 to TRBJ1-6; 10 bases fit TRBD1. This CDR3 has 15 residues. Unmatched junction bases numbered 5, after V lost 4 bases and J lost 8 bases. Germline V lookup: CDR1 SGHVS, CDR2 FQNEAQ.

This clonotype has just a few counts. V usage is TRBV4-1 and J usage is TRBJ2-7; 7 positions agree with TRBD2. V lost 1 base, J lost 1 base, and 7 bases stayed unmatched. Germline loops: CDR1 MGHRA, CDR2 YSYEKL. The CDR3 loop spans 16 amino acids. CDR3 in amino acids: CASSQVDWGGSYEQYF. In nucleotides, the CDR3 is TGCGCCAGCAGCCAAGTTGATTGGGGGGGATCCTACGAGCAGTACTTC.

This chain connects TRBV4-1 to TRBJ2-7; possible D gene TRBD2, 5 bases. Trimming took off 8 bases at V and 3 bases at J, with 14 bases between the two ends. The CDR3 consists of 13 residues. From germline, CDR1 is MGHRA and CDR2 YSYEKL. This CDR3 reads CASGREYFYEQYF. The CDR3 DNA reads as TGCGCCAGCGGAAGGGAGTACTTCTACGAGCAGTACTTC.

This clonotype has a handful of counts. The chain carries TRBV20-1 and TRBJ1-1; 8 bases line up with TRBD1. With 3 bases clipped from V and 3 bases from J, the junction kept 6 bases outside the gene matches. The germline V gene encodes CDR1 DFQATT and CDR2 SNEGSKA (reference sequence). The CDR3 is made up of 14 amino acids. The CDR3 DNA follows: TGCAGTGCTAGTCCCCTCAGGGGGCACACTGAAGCTTTCTTT. It translates to CSASPLRGHTEAFF.

The V and J genes are TRBV20-1 and TRBJ1-5; D perhaps matches TRBD1 (5 bases). Germline V lookup: CDR1 DFQATT, CDR2 SNEGSKA (reference sequence). The V gene lost 5 bases and the J gene lost 0 bases, with 11 bases spanning the gap. This CDR3 comprises 14 residues. CDR3: CSALRRASNQPQHF. DNA of the CDR3: TGCAGTGCTCTCCGCAGGGCTAGCAATCAGCCCCAGCATTTT.

V is TRBV30 and J is TRBJ2-2; TRBD2 matches 8 bases. J lost 0 bases, V lost 2 bases, and 2 bases had no gene match. The germline V gene has CDR1 GTSNPN and CDR2 SVGIG (reference sequence). The CDR3 totals 15 residues. The DNA for the CDR3 is TGTGCCTGGAGTAGCGGGAGCCCGAACACCGGGGAGCTGTTTTTT. Protein: CAWSSGSPNTGELFF.

This clonotype was picked up a small number of times. The chain has TRBV5-1 and TRBJ1-4, with unresolved D. The ends were cut back, 4 bases at V and 8 bases at J, with 15 bases in the middle. This CDR3 spans 14 amino acids. Germline V gene lookup returns CDR1 SGHRS and CDR2 YFSETQ. The CDR3 loop is CASSTQDTREKLFF. In DNA, the CDR3 is TGCGCCAGCAGCACACAAGATACACGGGAAAAACTGTTTTTT.

This sequence joins TRBV10-2 and TRBJ2-7, with 8 nucleotides matching TRBD1. CDR3 length equals 15 residues. Looked up from germline, CDR1 is WSHSY and CDR2 is SAAADI. The junction had 7 bases not matched to a gene; V was cut back by 3 bases and J by 3 bases. The CDR3 DNA follows: TGCGCCAGCAGTGACGGGCAGGGGGCGAACTACGAGCAGTACTTC. Amino acids: CASSDGQGANYEQYF.